Listed here is a single T cell receptor (beta chain). The germline V and J ends were trimmed by 3 bases and 2 bases, with 11 bases remaining between them. CDR3 size: 14 residues. Germline V lookup: CDR1 MNHEY, CDR2 SVGAGI. This record belongs to a study of blood T cell repertoires in COVID-19. Background on the study: The United States, Italy and Spain supplied acute and convalescent COVID-19 samples. In each case, the material was cDNA or gDNA derived from T cells, B-cell-depleted T cells, or PBMCs.

The repertoire was sequenced with immunoSEQ multiplex PCR; TCRdb's copy has only in-frame clones and lacks some. The sample has 300,000 to 450,000 clones, approximately 87% seen once. Patients at the Seattle site were enrolled during active infection and followed longitudinally. Sequences were obtained from peripheral blood. This receptor was identified in a woman under 40 with COVID-19, enrolled during active disease. This rearrangement joins TRBV6-5 to TRBJ2-7; tentative D call: TRBD1 (6 bases). The CDR3 region is CASSYGTSTYEQYF. The CDR3 DNA reads as TGTGCCAGCAGTTATGGGACAAGCACCTACGAGCAGTACTTC.